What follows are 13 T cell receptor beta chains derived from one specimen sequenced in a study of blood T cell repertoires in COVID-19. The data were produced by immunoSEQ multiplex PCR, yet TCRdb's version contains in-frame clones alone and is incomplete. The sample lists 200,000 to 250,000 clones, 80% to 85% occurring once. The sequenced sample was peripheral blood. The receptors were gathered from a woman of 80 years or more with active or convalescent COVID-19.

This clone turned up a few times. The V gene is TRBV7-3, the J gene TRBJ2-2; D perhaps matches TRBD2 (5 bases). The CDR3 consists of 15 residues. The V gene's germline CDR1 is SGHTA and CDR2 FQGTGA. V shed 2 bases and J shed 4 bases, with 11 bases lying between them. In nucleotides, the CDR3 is TGTGCCAGCAGCTTACGGGGTATGGGCACCGGGGAGCTGTTTTTT. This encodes CASSLRGMGTGELFF.

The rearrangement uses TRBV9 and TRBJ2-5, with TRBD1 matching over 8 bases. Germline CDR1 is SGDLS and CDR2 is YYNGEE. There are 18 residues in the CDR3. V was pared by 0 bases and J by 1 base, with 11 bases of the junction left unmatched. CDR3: CASSVAWGTGTGQETQYF. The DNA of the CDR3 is TGTGCCAGCAGCGTAGCTTGGGGGACAGGAACGGGCCAAGAGACCCAGTACTTC. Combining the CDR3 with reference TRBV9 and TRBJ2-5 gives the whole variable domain DSGVTQTPKHLITATGQRVTLRCSPRSGDLSVYWYQQSLDQGLQFLIQYYNGEERAKGNILERFSAQQFPDLHSELNLSSLELGDSALYFCASSVAWGTGTGQETQYFGPGTRLLVL.

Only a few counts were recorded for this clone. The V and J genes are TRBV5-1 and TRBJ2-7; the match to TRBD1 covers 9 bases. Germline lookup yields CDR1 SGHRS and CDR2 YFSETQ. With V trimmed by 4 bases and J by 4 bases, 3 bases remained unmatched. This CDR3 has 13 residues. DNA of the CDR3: TGCGCCAGCAGCCGGACAGGGGAGTACGAGCAGTACTTC. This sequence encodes CASSRTGEYEQYF.

The CDR3 region has the DNA TGTGCCATCAGTAAAGGGACTAGCGGATACACAGATACGCAGTATTTT. Translating it yields CAISKGTSGYTDTQYF. The chain has TRBV10-3 and TRBJ2-3; 11 bases map to TRBD2. The CDR3 is made up of 16 amino acids. Germline V gene sequence: CDR1 ENHRY, CDR2 SYGVKD. With V trimmed by 5 bases and J by 2 bases, 6 bases remained unmatched.

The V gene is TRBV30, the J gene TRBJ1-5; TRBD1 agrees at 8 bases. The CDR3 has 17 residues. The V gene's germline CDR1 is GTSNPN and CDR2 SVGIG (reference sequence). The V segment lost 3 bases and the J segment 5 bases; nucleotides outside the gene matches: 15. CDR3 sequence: CAWSPTGASGMDQPQHF. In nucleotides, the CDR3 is TGTGCCTGGAGCCCGACAGGGGCCTCCGGAATGGATCAGCCCCAGCATTTT.

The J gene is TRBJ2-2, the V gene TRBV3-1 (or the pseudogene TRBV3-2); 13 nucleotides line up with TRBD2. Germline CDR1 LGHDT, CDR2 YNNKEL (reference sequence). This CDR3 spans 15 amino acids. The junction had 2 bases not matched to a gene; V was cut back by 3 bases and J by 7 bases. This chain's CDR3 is CASSQGLAGHGELFF. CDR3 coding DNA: TGTGCCAGCAGCCAGGGACTAGCGGGACACGGGGAGCTGTTTTTT.

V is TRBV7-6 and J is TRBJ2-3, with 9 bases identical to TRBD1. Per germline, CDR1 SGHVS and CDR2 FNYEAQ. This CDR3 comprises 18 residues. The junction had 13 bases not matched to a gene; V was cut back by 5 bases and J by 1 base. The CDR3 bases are TGTGCCAGCAGCCGGCCGGGACAGGGAACAGTCGGCACAGATACGCAGTATTTT. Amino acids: CASSRPGQGTVGTDTQYF.

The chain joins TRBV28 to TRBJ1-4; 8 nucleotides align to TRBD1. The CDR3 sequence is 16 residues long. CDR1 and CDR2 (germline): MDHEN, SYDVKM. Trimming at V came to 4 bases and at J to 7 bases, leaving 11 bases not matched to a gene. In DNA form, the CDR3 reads TGTGCCAGCAGTTCACGAACAGGGGGGGGAGCTGAAAAACTGTTTTTT. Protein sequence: CASSSRTGGGAEKLFF.

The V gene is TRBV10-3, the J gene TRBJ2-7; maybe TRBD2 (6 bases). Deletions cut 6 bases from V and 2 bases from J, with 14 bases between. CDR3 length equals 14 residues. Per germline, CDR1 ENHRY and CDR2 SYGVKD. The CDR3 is CAISPGTSPYEQYF. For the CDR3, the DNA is TGTGCCATCAGCCCCGGGACTTCCCCCTACGAGCAGTACTTC.

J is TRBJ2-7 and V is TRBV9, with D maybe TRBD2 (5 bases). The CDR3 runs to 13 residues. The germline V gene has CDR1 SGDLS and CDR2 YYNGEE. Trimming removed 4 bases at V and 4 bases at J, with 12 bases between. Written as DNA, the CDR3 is TGTGCCAGCAGCCCTCCCGGCGGGTACGAGCAGTACTTC. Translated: CASSPPGGYEQYF.

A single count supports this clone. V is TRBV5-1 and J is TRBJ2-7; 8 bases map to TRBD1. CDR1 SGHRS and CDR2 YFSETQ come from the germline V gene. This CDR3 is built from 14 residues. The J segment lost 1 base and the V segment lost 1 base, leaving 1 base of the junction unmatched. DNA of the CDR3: TGCGCCAGCAGCTTGTGGACAGGGTCCTACGAGCAGTACTTC. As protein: CASSLWTGSYEQYF.

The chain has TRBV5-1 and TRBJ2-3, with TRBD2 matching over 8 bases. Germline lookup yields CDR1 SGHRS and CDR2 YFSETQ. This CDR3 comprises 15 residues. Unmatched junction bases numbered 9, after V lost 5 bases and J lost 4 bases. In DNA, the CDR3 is TGCGCCAGCAGTTTGCCGGGACTAGGTTCAGATACGCAGTATTTT. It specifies CASSLPGLGSDTQYF.

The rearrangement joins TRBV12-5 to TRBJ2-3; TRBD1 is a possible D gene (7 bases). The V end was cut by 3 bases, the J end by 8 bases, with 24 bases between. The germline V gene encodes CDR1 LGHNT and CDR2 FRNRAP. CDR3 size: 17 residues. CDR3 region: CASGFRSWGDSKPTQYF. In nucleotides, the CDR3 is TGTGCTAGTGGTTTTAGGTCTTGGGGGGACAGCAAACCTACGCAGTATTTT.